Below, one T cell receptor beta chain is given with its context. Its cognate antigen is unknown. This record belongs to a study of T cell responses to AZD1222 COVID-19 vaccine. V lost 4 bases and J lost 5; bases outside the gene matches: 5. The CDR3 spans 13 residues. The germline V gene has CDR1 SEHNR and CDR2 FQNEAQ (reference sequence). General study points: The study identified only 6 or 7 AZD1222 recipients as seropositive at baseline. In all cases, repertoires were sampled only after the peak T cell response. Reports indicate that nearly half of spike-specific TCRs are directed at unmutated variant regions.

TCRdb keeps only in-frame clones here, not all; method: immunoSEQ multiplex PCR. The sample includes around 140,000 clones, 92% of them seen just once. The specimen was peripheral blood, collected 28 days after the second AZD1222 dose. This receptor was taken from an adult who received the AZD1222 COVID-19 vaccine. The rearrangement joins TRBV7-9 to TRBJ2-7, with TRBD1 matching 7 bases. CDR3 region: CASSSRTGNEQYV. The CDR3 DNA reads as TGTGCCAGCAGCTCCCGGACAGGCAACGAGCAGTACGTC.